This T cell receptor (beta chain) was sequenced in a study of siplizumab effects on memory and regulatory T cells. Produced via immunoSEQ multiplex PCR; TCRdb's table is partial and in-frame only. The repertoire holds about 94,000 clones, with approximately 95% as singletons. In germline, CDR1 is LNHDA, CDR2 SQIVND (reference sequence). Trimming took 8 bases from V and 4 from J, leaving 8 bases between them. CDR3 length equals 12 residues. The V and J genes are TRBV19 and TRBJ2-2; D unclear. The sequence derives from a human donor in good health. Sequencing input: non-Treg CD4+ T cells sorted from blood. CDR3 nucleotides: TGTGCCAGTGGAAGATTCACCGGGGAGCTGTTTTTT. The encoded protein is CASGRFTGELFF.